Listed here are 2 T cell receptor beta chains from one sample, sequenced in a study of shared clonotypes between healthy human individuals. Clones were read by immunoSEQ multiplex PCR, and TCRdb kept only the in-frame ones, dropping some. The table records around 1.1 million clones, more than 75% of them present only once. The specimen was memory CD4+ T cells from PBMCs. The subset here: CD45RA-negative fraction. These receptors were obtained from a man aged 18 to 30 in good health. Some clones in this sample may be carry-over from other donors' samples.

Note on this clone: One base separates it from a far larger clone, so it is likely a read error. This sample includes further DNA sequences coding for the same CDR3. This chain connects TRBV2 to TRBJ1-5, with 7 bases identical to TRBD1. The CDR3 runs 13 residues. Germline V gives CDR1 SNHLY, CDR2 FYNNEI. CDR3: CASNRDSNQPQHF. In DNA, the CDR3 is TGTGCCAGCAATAGGGACAGTAATCAGCCTCAGCATTTT.

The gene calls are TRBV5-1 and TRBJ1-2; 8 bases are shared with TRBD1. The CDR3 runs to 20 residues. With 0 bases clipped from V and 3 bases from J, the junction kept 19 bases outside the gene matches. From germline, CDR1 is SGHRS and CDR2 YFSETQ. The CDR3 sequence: CASSLARGMGPPTGDYGYTF. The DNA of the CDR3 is TGCGCCAGCAGCTTGGCAAGGGGGATGGGGCCTCCGACAGGGGACTATGGCTACACCTTC.